These 10 T cell receptor beta chains were sequenced from one sample in a study of cytomegalovirus exposure and HLA in healthy donors. Primers for the PCR totalled 60 Vbeta and 13 Jbeta. Profiled with immunoSEQ multiplex PCR; TCRdb holds only in-frame clones, not every one. The sample includes about 170,000 clones, approximately 80% of them seen just once. Sample: PBMCs. The origin of the receptors is a man in his late teens or twenties in good health and CMV-seronegative.

The rearrangement links TRBV9 to TRBJ1-1; 8 positions match TRBD1. CDR1 is SGDLS and CDR2 is YYNGEE in the germline V gene. The V segment lost 4 bases and the J segment 0 bases; nucleotides outside the gene matches: 8. The CDR3 spans 16 residues. CDR3 sequence: CASSLGTGLVNTEAFF. The CDR3 DNA reads TGTGCCAGCAGCCTAGGGACAGGCCTCGTGAACACTGAAGCTTTCTTT.

This chain connects TRBV11-2 to TRBJ1-2; D is uncertain. Germline CDR1 reads SGHAT; CDR2 reads FQNNGV. V shed 5 bases and J shed 6 bases, with 22 bases lying between them. This CDR3 spans 16 amino acids. In nucleotides, the CDR3 is TGTGCCAGCAGCCCCGAGGTTGTGGGAGGCATCGATGGCTACACCTTC. This gives the protein CASSPEVVGGIDGYTF.

The rearrangement uses TRBV29-1 and TRBJ2-3, with D possibly matching TRBD1 (6 bases). Trimming cost V 8 bases and J 5 bases, with 17 bases left between them. Per germline, CDR1 SQVTM and CDR2 ANQGSEA. The length of the CDR3 is 13 residues. Written as DNA, the CDR3 is TGCAGCCAAATAGGGGGAACGGGAGATACGCAGTATTTT. Translated: CSQIGGTGDTQYF.

V is TRBV19 and J is TRBJ2-1; 10 nucleotides line up with TRBD2. V dropped 3 bases and J dropped 4; count of bases not matched to a gene: 6. Germline CDR1 LNHDA, CDR2 SQIVND (reference sequence). CDR3 length: 16 amino acids. The DNA for the CDR3 is TGTGCCAGTAGTATTTCCGGGACTAGCGTTTACAATGAGCAGTTCTTC. This translates into CASSISGTSVYNEQFF. The variable domain in full, completed from reference TRBV19 and TRBJ2-1, reads DGGITQSPKYLFRKEGQNVTLSCEQNLNHDAMYWYRQDPGQGLRLIYYSQIVNDFQKGDIAEGYSVSREKKESFPLTVTSAQKNPTAFYLCASSISGTSVYNEQFFGPGTRLTVL.

In this sample, this clone turned up once. The chain combines TRBV11-1 with TRBJ2-7; 10 nucleotides line up with TRBD1. CDR1 SGHAT and CDR2 FQDESV come from the germline V gene (reference sequence). The CDR3 consists of 14 residues. V shed 5 bases and J 2 bases; nucleotides not matched to a gene: 3. CDR3 sequence: CASSRGTGAYEQYF. CDR3 DNA: TGTGCCAGCAGCCGGGGGACAGGGGCCTACGAGCAGTACTTC.

V and J are TRBV18 and TRBJ1-2; maybe TRBD1 (5 bases). CDR3 size: 14 residues. The germline V and J ends were trimmed by 2 bases and 4 bases, with 11 bases remaining between them. Germline loops: CDR1 KGHSH, CDR2 LQKENI. CDR3 residues: CASSPGARTYGYTF. CDR3 bases: TGTGCCAGCTCACCAGGGGCGAGGACCTATGGCTACACCTTC.

The chain carries TRBV5-1 and TRBJ2-1, with D perhaps TRBD2 (5 bases). Germline CDR1 and CDR2: SGHRS and YFSETQ. Trimming shortened V by 2 bases and J by 0 bases, and 12 bases separated the two germline ends. The CDR3 totals 16 residues. CDR3 protein: CASSLRQGSSYNEQFF. As DNA, the CDR3 is TGCGCCAGCAGCTTACGGCAAGGGAGCTCCTACAATGAGCAGTTCTTC.

As concerns this clone: Sequence at one end of the junction differs from germline and may be a read error. The chain uses TRBV27 and TRBJ2-3; 7 bases match TRBD2. The germline V gene has CDR1 MNHEY and CDR2 SMNVEV (reference sequence). The CDR3 loop spans 17 amino acids. The CDR3 is CASSLSMRRGITDTQYF. Here the CDR3 DNA reads TGTGCCAGCAGTCTATCCATGCGGCGGGGGATCACAGATACGCAGTATTTT.

The chain employs TRBV5-4 and TRBJ2-3; 11 nucleotides agree with TRBD1. Unmatched junction bases numbered 8, after V lost 4 bases and J lost 4 bases. The CDR3 is 16 residues long. The V gene's germline CDR1 is SGHNT and CDR2 YYREEE (reference sequence). In nucleotides, the CDR3 is TGTGCCAGCAGCGCACCTCCGGGACAGGGGGCAGATACGCAGTATTTT. Its translation: CASSAPPGQGADTQYF. Full variable domain (outside the CDR3, taken from reference TRBV5-4 and TRBJ2-3): ETGVTQSPTHLIKTRGQQVTLRCSSQSGHNTVSWYQQALGQGPQFIFQYYREEENGRGNFPPRFSGLQFPNYSSELNVNALELDDSALYLCASSAPPGQGADTQYFGPGTRLTVL.

This sequence joins TRBV11-3 and TRBJ2-6; possible D gene TRBD2, 6 bases. The germline gives CDR1 SGHNT, CDR2 YENEEA. The CDR3 length is 15 residues. Trimming took 5 bases from V and 3 from J, leaving 11 bases between them. The CDR3 sequence is CASSARGGGANVLTF. CDR3 in DNA: TGTGCCAGCAGCGCGCGGGGCGGTGGGGCCAACGTCCTGACTTTC.